Each of the 5 T cell receptor beta chains below was sequenced from the same sample in a study of molecular identifiers for immune sequencing clone quantification. TCRdb redid the calling of the PCR reads with MiXCR, one entry per CDR3 protein. The sample consists of about 630,000 distinct CDR3 sequences, about 25% of them appearing once. Sequenced material: naive CD8+ T cells from blood, with Jurkat cell RNA spiked in. The subset here: FACS-sorted CD8+CD4-CCR7+CD45RA+ naive T cells. These receptors were taken from a human donor in good health. Some libraries in this study had Jurkat cell RNA spiked in.

The gene calls are TRBV6-2 or TRBV6-3 and TRBJ2-2, with D perhaps assigned TRBD1 or TRBD2 (5 bases each). Between the trimmed V and J ends, which lost 3 bases and 7 bases, there was a span of 15 bases. The CDR3 contains 15 residues. Germline CDR1 reads MNHEY; CDR2 reads SVGEGT. The CDR3, as DNA: TGTGCCAGCAGTTATGAGCGGCAGGGTAACGGGGAGCTGTTTTTT. Protein sequence: CASSYERQGNGELFF.

This clonotype was picked up a small number of times. This chain connects TRBV4-3 to TRBJ2-7; D call uncertain. V dropped 0 bases and J dropped 0 bases, with 12 bases sitting between them. Germline CDR1 and CDR2: LGHNA and YSLEER. This CDR3 is 16 amino acids long. The CDR3 loop is CASSQDDLALSYEQYF. The CDR3 nucleotides are TGCGCCAGCAGCCAAGACGACCTGGCTCTCTCCTACGAGCAGTACTTC.

This clonotype was counted ten times or more. Here the CDR3 reads CASSQEGNEQYF. CDR3 coding DNA: TGTGCCAGCAGCCAAGAGGGGAACGAGCAGTACTTC. The rearrangement uses TRBV4-2 and TRBJ2-7; no clear D. From germline, CDR1 is LGHNA and CDR2 YNFKEQ. V dropped 0 bases and J dropped 5 bases, with 5 bases sitting between them. The CDR3 loop spans 12 amino acids.

This clonotype was detected ten times or more. CDR3: CASTRGDRVSGELFF. For the CDR3, the DNA is TGTGCCAGCACCAGGGGGGACAGGGTCTCCGGGGAGCTGTTTTTT. The V gene is TRBV7-9, the J gene TRBJ2-2; 9 bases are a match to TRBD1. Per germline, CDR1 SEHNR and CDR2 FQNEAQ (reference sequence). The CDR3 has 15 amino acids. J lost 6 bases, V lost 7 bases, and 9 bases had no gene match. Together with reference TRBV7-9 and TRBJ2-2, the CDR3 gives the full variable domain: DTGVSQNPRHKITKRGQNVTFRCDPISEHNRLYWYRQTLGQGPEFLTYFQNEAQLEKSRLLSDRFSAERPKGSFSTLEIQRTEQGDSAMYLCASTRGDRVSGELFFGEGSRLTVL.

This clonotype was found a few times. Just one base apart from a much larger clone, this may be a read error. The chain uses TRBV6-5 and TRBJ1-3; no clear D gene. This CDR3 has 15 amino acids. V lost 2 bases and J lost 2, with 10 bases in between. CDR1 MNHEY and CDR2 SVGAGI come from the germline V gene. The chain's CDR3 is CASSYRGGAGNTIYF. The CDR3 coding sequence is TGTGCCAGCAGTTACCGCGGAGGTGCTGGAAACACCATATATTTT.